This entry is about one TCR beta chain. Its target is not known. The record originates from a study of cytomegalovirus exposure and HLA in healthy donors. The overall study: Researchers found that approximately 80% of a few hundred genotyped donors fell within the Caucasian-associated ancestry cluster. Study observations and caveats: TCR beta V segments were, for the most part, productive about 87% or about 30% of the time in an earlier analysis. TCR beta V- and J-gene trimming was later associated with a missense DCLRE1C variant.

The PCR ran on 60 Vbeta and 13 Jbeta primers. Using immunoSEQ multiplex PCR, the repertoire was profiled, and TCRdb retains in-frame clones only, with some absent. The table records approximately 160,000 clones, 82% of them present only once. Germline V gene lookup returns CDR1 MDHEN and CDR2 SYDVKM. V shed 10 bases and J shed 4 bases, with 10 bases lying between them. This CDR3 region has 11 residues. The genes are TRBV28 and TRBJ1-1, with a tentative D call TRBD1 (5 bases). The sample was PBMCs. The TCR was taken from a girl aged 2-10 years in good health and CMV-seropositive. In DNA form, the CDR3 reads TGTGCCACAGGGAGGGCCACTGAAGCTTTCTTT. Its translation is CATGRATEAFF.